The clone carrying this T cell receptor beta chain was recorded only once. The data stem from a study of cytomegalovirus exposure and HLA in healthy donors. Germline V CDR1 and CDR2: LNHDA, SQIVND (reference sequence). V dropped 4 bases and J dropped 4 bases, with 14 bases sitting between them. The CDR3 contains 15 residues. The PCR used 60 Vbeta and 13 Jbeta primers. Sequenced by immunoSEQ multiplex PCR; TCRdb stores in-frame clones only, minus some. The sample comprises under 90,000 clones, over 80% of which are singletons, and around 2.3% rests with the top ten. The sequencing sample was made of PBMCs. The V gene is TRBV19, the J gene TRBJ1-3; D unresolved. The receptor comes from a man aged 18 to 30 in good health and CMV-seronegative. This CDR3 reads CASSTRRTTGNTIYF. CDR3 sequence (DNA): TGTGCCAGTAGTACTAGGAGAACGACGGGAAACACCATATATTTT.